This record covers a single T cell receptor (beta chain). Clinical history as reported by participants underpinned cohort assignment. CDR3 size: 15 residues. V shed 6 bases and J 0 bases; nucleotides not matched to a gene: 5. The germline gives CDR1 MNHEY, CDR2 SVGAGI. Profiling relied on immunoSEQ multiplex PCR, and the TCRdb table lists in-frame clones only, not all of them. The sample has about 190,000 clones; under 80% are singletons. This entry is derived from a study of blood T cell repertoires in COVID-19. The chain couples TRBV6-5 to TRBJ2-1, with TRBD2 matching over 7 bases. The TCR comes from a woman in her 50s with acute COVID-19. Sequenced input: PBMCs or T cells enriched from blood (not recorded which). In DNA, the CDR3 is TGTGCCAGCAGGATGGGGGGGAGCTCCTACAATGAGCAGTTCTTC. As protein: CASRMGGSSYNEQFF.